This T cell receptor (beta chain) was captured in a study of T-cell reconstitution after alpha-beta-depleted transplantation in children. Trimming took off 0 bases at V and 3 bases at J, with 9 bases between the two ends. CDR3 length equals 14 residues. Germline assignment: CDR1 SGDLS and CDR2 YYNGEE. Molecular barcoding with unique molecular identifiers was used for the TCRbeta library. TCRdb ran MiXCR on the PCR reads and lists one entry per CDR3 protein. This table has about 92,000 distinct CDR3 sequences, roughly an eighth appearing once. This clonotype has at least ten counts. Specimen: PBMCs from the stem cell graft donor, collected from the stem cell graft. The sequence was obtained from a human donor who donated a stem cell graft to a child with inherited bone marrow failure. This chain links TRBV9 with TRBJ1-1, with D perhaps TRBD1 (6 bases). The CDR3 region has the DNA TGTGCCAGCAGCGTAGAAACAGGGTACACTGAAGCTTTCTTT. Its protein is CASSVETGYTEAFF.